The 9 T cell receptor beta chains reported below all come from one sample, sequenced in a study of radiation and T cells in renal cell carcinoma. Clones were read by immunoSEQ multiplex PCR, and TCRdb kept only the in-frame ones, dropping some. The sample includes fewer than 85,000 clones, about 88% of them seen just once. As for time point: blood 4 weeks post-SBRT, at nephrectomy. The treatment: 15 Gy SBRT to primary tumor, nephrectomy 4 weeks later. The sample consisted of blood, taken from a patient whose treatment included radiotherapy and nephrectomy. The receptors derive from a woman aged 70-85 years with renal cell carcinoma.

V usage is TRBV30 and J usage is TRBJ1-3, with 9 bases matching TRBD1. The CDR3 covers 15 residues. V lost 5 bases, J lost 2 bases, and 7 bases stayed unmatched. CDR1 and CDR2 from the germline V gene are GTSNPN and SVGIG (reference sequence). This chain's CDR3 is CAWSNRDRAGNTIYF. Written as DNA, the CDR3 is TGTGCCTGGTCGAACCGGGACAGGGCTGGAAACACCATATATTTT.

This chain joins TRBV14 and TRBJ1-6; weak D call: TRBD1 (6 bases). CDR1 is SGHDN and CDR2 is FVKESK in the germline V gene. V lost 2 bases and J 9 bases, leaving 20 bases between the germline ends. The CDR3 spans 17 residues. CDR3 DNA: TGTGCCAGCAGCCAACCGAAGACAGGTCGGAGCTTTTCACCCCTCCACTTT. The encoded protein is CASSQPKTGRSFSPLHF.

This clone has just a few counts. The V call is TRBV10-3, the J call TRBJ1-1; D ambiguous. Trimming removed 4 bases from V and 0 bases from J, with 6 bases in between. CDR1 and CDR2 from the germline V gene are ENHRY and SYGVKD. The CDR3 is 13 residues long. The CDR3 nucleotides are TGTGCCATCAGTGCACGGGTGAACACTGAAGCTTTCTTT. Its translation is CAISARVNTEAFF.

The table lists this clone with a count of one. The chain employs TRBV19 and TRBJ1-6, with TRBD1 as a possible D gene (6 bases). Germline values: CDR1 LNHDA, CDR2 SQIVND (reference sequence). Trimming pared 3 bases from V and 9 bases from J, leaving 21 bases between. There are 17 residues in the CDR3. The CDR3 region has the DNA TGTGCCAGTAGTATTCCTTCCCCCGCCAGGGGAGGTTCACCCCTCCACTTT. Its protein product is CASSIPSPARGGSPLHF.

This clone turned up a few times. The chain links TRBV28 to TRBJ2-7, with 8 bases identical to TRBD1. Germline CDR1 reads MDHEN; CDR2 reads SYDVKM. Trimming removed 6 bases from V and 5 bases from J; junction bases left unmatched: 12. This CDR3 has 15 residues. CDR3 DNA sequence: TGTGCCAGCAGAGAGAGCGGACAGGGTTTAGACGAGCAGTACTTC. It codes for CASRESGQGLDEQYF.

The chain carries TRBV6-1 and TRBJ2-7, with 8 nucleotides matching TRBD1. Unmatched junction bases numbered 9, after V lost 6 bases and J lost 2 bases. Germline V gene sequence: CDR1 MNHNS, CDR2 SASEGT. CDR3 length equals 15 residues. The CDR3: CASRAQGARTYEQYF. The CDR3 nucleotides are TGTGCCAGCAGGGCCCAGGGGGCCCGAACCTACGAGCAGTACTTC.

The gene calls are TRBV29-1 and TRBJ2-5; TRBD1 matches at 10 bases. The CDR3 has 13 amino acids. V shed 3 bases and J 6 bases; nucleotides not matched to a gene: 4. The germline V gene has CDR1 SQVTM and CDR2 ANQGSEA. The CDR3: CSVEGQGLQTQYF. In nucleotides, the CDR3 is TGCAGCGTTGAGGGACAGGGGTTGCAGACCCAGTACTTC.

V gene TRBV6-1 combines with J gene TRBJ2-5; unclear D gene. V gave up 5 bases and J gave up 2 bases, with 9 bases separating them. The CDR3 runs to 13 residues. Germline V lookup: CDR1 MNHNS, CDR2 SASEGT. This chain's CDR3 is CASSLDPQETQYF. The CDR3 DNA sequence: TGTGCCAGCAGTCTGGACCCGCAAGAGACCCAGTACTTC.

The chain recombines TRBV6-1 with TRBJ1-2, with TRBD1 matching 8 bases. Germline V gives CDR1 MNHNS, CDR2 SASEGT. The CDR3 sequence is 15 residues long. The ends lost 7 bases at V and 5 bases at J; junction bases unmatched: 12. CDR3 DNA: TGTGCCAGCACTCGTCTCCAAGACAGGGGATATGGCTACACCTTC. As protein: CASTRLQDRGYGYTF.